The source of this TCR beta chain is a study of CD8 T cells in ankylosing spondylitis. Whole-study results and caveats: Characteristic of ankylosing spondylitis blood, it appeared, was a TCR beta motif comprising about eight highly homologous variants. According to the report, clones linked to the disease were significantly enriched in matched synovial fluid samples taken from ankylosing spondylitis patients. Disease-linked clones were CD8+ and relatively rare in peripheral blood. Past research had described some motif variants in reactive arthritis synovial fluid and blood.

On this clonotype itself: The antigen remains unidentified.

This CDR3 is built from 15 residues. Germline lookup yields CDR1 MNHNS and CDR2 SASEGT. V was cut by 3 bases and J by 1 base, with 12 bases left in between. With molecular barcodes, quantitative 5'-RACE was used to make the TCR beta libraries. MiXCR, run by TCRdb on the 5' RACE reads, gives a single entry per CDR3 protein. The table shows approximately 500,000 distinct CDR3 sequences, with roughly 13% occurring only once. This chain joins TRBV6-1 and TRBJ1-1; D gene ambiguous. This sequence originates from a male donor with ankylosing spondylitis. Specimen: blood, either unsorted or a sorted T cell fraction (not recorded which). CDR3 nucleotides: TGTGCCAGCAGTGATTACGGGGAGCCGAACACTGAAGCTTTCTTT. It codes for CASSDYGEPNTEAFF.